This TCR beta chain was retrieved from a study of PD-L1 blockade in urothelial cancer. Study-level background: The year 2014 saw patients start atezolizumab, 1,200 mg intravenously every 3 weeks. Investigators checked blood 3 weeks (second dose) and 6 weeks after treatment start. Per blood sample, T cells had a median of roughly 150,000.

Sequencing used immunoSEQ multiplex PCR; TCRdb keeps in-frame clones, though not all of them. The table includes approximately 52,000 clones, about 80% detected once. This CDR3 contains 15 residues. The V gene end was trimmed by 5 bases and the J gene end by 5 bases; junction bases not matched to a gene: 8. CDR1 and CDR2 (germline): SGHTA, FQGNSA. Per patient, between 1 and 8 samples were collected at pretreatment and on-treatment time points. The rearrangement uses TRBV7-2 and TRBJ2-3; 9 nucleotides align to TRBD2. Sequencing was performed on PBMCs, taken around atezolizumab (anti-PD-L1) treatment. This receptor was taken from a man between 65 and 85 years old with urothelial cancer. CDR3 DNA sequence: TGTGCCAGCAGCAATAGCGGGGGAGCGGGAGATACGCAGTATTTT. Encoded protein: CASSNSGGAGDTQYF.